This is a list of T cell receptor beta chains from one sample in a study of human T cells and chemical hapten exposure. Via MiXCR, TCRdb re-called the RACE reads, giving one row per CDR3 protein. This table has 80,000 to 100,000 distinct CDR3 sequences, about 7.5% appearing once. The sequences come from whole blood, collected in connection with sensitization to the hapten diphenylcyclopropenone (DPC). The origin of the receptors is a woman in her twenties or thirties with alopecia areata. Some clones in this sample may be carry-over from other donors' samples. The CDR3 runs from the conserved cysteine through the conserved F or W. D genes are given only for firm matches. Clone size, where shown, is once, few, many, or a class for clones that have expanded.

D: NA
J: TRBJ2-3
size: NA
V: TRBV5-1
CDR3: CASSESPVPDTQYF
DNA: TGCGCCAGCAGCGAATCCCCGGTCCCAGATACGCAGTATTTT

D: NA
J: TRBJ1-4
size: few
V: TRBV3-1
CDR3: CASSHTSTNEKLFF
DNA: TGTGCCAGCAGTCACACCTCAACTAATGAAAAACTGTTTTTT

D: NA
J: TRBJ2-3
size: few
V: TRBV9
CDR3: CASSVAVGGTDTQYF
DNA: TGTGCCAGCAGCGTAGCTGTCGGAGGCACAGATACGCAGTATTTT

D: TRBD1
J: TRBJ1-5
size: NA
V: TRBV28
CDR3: CASSFRDSSNQPQHF
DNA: TGTGCCAGCAGTTTCAGGGACAGTTCAAATCAGCCCCAGCATTTT

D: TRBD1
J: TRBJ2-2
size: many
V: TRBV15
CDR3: CATSGTGDGELFF
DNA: TGTGCCACCAGCGGAACAGGGGACGGGGAGCTGTTTTTT

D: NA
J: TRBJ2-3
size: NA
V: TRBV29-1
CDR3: CSERGPILTDTQYF
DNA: TGCAGCGAACGGGGACCGATCCTTACCGATACGCAGTATTTT

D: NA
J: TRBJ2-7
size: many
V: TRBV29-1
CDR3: CSVDGPGPGEQYF
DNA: TGCAGCGTCGATGGCCCGGGCCCGGGCGAGCAGTACTTC

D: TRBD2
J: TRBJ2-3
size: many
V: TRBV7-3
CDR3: CASSLLGGGAATQYF
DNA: TGTGCCAGCAGCTTACTCGGCGGGGGGGCGGCTACGCAGTATTTT

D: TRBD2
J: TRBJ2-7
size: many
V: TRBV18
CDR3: CASSPPSSSGGPYEQYF
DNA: TGTGCCAGCTCACCACCCTCCTCTAGCGGGGGGCCCTACGAGCAGTACTTC

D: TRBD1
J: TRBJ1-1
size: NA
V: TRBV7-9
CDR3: CASSLASGTANTEAFF
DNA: TGTGCCAGCAGCTTGGCTTCCGGGACAGCGAACACTGAAGCTTTCTTT

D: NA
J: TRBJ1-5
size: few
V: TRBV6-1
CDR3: CASRGFRVAGNQPQHF
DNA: TGTGCCAGCAGGGGCTTCAGGGTTGCGGGCAATCAGCCCCAGCATTTT

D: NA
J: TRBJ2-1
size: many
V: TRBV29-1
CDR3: CSGGQYNEQFF
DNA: TGCAGCGGAGGACAGTACAATGAGCAGTTCTTC

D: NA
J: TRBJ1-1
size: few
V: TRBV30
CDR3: CAWSEPVPTEAFF
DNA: TGTGCCTGGAGTGAGCCGGTCCCCACTGAAGCTTTCTTT

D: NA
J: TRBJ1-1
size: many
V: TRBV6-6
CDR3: CASMVGNRASITEAFF
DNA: TGTGCCAGCATGGTCGGAAACAGGGCCTCGATCACTGAAGCTTTCTTT

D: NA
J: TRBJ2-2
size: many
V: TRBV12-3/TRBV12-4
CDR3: CASSPTGAGELFF
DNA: TGTGCCAGCAGTCCGACAGGAGCCGGGGAGCTGTTTTTT

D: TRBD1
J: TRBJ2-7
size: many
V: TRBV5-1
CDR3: CASSPQGQGSYEQYF
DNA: TGCGCCAGCAGCCCGCAGGGACAGGGATCCTACGAGCAGTACTTC

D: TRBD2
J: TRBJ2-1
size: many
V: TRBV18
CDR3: CASQPIAGGRNEQFF
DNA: TGTGCCAGCCAACCTATAGCGGGGGGCAGGAATGAGCAGTTCTTC

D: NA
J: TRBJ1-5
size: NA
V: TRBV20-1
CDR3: CSAREGPSNQPQHF
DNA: TGCAGTGCTAGAGAGGGGCCGTCCAATCAGCCCCAGCATTTT

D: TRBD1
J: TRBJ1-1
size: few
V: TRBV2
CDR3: CASSVDRVKFDTEAFF
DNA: TGTGCCAGCAGTGTAGACAGGGTGAAGTTCGACACTGAAGCTTTCTTT

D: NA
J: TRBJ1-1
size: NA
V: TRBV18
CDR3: CASRVGEGSEAFF
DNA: TGTGCCTCTCGCGTTGGGGAGGGGTCTGAAGCTTTCTTT

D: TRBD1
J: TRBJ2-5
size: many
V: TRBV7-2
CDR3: CASSLVEGQGLETQYF
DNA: TGTGCCAGCAGCTTAGTTGAAGGACAGGGGCTGGAGACCCAGTACTTC

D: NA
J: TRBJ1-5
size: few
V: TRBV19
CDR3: CASQPGRPQRGNQPQHF
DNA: TGTGCCAGTCAACCGGGACGGCCGCAACGGGGCAATCAGCCCCAGCATTTT

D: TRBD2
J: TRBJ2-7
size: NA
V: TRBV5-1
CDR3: CASSAGDLPTSGLYEQYF
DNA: TGCGCCAGCTCTGCGGGGGACCTGCCTACGAGCGGGCTATACGAGCAGTACTTC

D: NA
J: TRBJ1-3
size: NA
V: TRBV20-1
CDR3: CSARSSYRDSGNTIYF
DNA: TGCAGTGCTAGATCTTCATACAGGGACTCTGGAAACACCATATATTTT

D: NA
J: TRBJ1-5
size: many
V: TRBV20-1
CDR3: CSASLSDNQPQHF
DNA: TGCAGTGCTAGTTTGTCAGACAATCAGCCCCAGCATTTT

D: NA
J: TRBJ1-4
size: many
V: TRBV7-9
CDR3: CASTGGQTNEKLFF
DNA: TGTGCCAGCACCGGTGGTCAAACTAATGAAAAACTGTTTTTT

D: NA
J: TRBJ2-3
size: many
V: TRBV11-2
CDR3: CASSLNSGLRTDTQYF
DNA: TGTGCCAGCAGCTTAAATTCCGGACTCCGCACAGATACGCAGTATTTT

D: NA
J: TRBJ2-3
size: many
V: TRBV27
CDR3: CASSLSGPLGDTQYF
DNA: TGTGCCAGCAGTTTATCGGGACCTCTCGGAGATACGCAGTATTTT

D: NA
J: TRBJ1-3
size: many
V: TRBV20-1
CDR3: CSARDHRTVRPSGNTIYF
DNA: TGCAGTGCTAGAGATCACAGGACAGTACGCCCCTCTGGAAACACCATATATTTT

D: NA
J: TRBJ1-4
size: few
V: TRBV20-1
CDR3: CSARAWGHPGEKLFF
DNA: TGCAGTGCTAGAGCTTGGGGACACCCTGGGGAAAAACTGTTTTTT

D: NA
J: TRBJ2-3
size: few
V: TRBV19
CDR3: CASSNRPSTDTQYF
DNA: TGTGCCAGTAGTAACCGCCCTAGCACAGATACGCAGTATTTT

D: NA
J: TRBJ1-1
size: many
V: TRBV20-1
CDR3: CSASDQYGQQVYTEAFF
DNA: TGCAGTGCTAGTGACCAATATGGACAGCAGGTTTACACTGAAGCTTTCTTT

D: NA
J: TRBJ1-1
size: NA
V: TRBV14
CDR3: CDSSQDRGEVAFF
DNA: TGTGACAGCAGCCAAGATCGGGGGGAGGTAGCTTTCTTT

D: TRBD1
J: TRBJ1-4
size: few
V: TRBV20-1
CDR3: CSARGPQGAPEKLFF
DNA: TGCAGTGCTAGAGGTCCACAGGGGGCGCCTGAAAAACTGTTTTTT

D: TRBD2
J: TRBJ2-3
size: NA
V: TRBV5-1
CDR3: CASSLGPSGEVDTQYF
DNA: TGCGCCAGCAGCTTGGGTCCTAGCGGAGAGGTAGATACGCAGTATTTT

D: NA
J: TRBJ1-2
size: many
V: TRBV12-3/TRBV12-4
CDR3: CASSLGDGYTF
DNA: TGTGCCAGCAGTTTAGGGGATGGCTACACCTTC

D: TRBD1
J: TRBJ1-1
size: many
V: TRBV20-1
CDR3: CSAGGQGGAEAFF
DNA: TGCAGTGCTGGGGGACAGGGCGGCGCTGAAGCTTTCTTT

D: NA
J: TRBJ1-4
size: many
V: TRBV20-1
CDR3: CSASAHSEKLFF
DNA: TGCAGTGCTAGTGCTCACAGTGAAAAACTGTTTTTT

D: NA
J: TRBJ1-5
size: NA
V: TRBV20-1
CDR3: CSARDPQEKSSNQPQHF
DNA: TGCAGTGCTAGAGATCCACAGGAGAAGTCTAGCAATCAGCCCCAGCATTTT

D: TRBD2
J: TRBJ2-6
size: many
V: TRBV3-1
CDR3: CASSQEVASGVFSGANVLTF
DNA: TGTGCCAGCAGCCAAGAGGTCGCTAGCGGGGTCTTCTCTGGGGCCAACGTCCTGACTTTC

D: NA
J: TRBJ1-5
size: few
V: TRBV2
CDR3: CASSDSVVTQHF
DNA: TGTGCCAGCAGTGATTCGGTTGTGACCCAGCATTTT

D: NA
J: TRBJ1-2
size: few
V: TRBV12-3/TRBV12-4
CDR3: CASSQQVVGGYTF
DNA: TGTGCCAGCAGCCAACAGGTTGTCGGTGGCTACACCTTC

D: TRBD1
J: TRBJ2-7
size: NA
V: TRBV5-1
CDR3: CDSSLVTGAEQYF
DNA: TGCGACAGCAGCTTGGTGACAGGGGCCGAGCAGTACTTC

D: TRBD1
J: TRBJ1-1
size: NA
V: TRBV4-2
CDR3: CASSQDDRVAEAFF
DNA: TGTGCCAGCAGCCAAGATGACAGGGTCGCTGAAGCTTTCTTT

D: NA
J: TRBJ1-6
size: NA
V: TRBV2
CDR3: CASSDEGFSYNSPLHF
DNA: TGTGCCAGCAGTGACGAGGGCTTCTCCTATAATTCACCCCTCCACTTT

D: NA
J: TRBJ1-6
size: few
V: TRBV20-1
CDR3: CSAGRFYNSPLHF
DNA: TGCAGTGCTGGACGGTTTTATAATTCACCCCTCCACTTT

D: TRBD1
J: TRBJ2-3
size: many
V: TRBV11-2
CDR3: CASSPGQGHTDTQYF
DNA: TGTGCCAGCTCACCCGGACAGGGGCACACAGATACGCAGTATTTT

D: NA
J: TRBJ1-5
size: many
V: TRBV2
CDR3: CASSVRTDQPQHF
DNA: TGTGCCAGCAGTGTACGAACCGATCAGCCCCAGCATTTT

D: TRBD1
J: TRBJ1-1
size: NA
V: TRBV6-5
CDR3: CASSTGGNMNTEAFF
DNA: TGTGCCAGCAGTACAGGGGGTAACATGAACACTGAAGCTTTCTTT

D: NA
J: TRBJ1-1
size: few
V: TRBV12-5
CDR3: CASGTQGIQNTEAFF
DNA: TGTGCTAGTGGTACTCAGGGTATACAGAACACTGAAGCTTTCTTT

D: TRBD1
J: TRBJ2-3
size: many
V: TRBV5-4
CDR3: CASSRPGQGTDTQYF
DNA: TGTGCCAGCAGCCGCCCGGGACAGGGCACAGATACGCAGTATTTT